These T cell receptor beta chains were read from a single sample in a study of PD-1 blockade in classical Hodgkin lymphoma. Only in-frame clones appear in the TCRdb table, and some are missing; sequencing was by immunoSEQ multiplex PCR. Among about 3,200 clones listed, roughly three quarters were seen once. The sample was CD8+ T cells from blood. These receptors all come from a human donor with classical Hodgkin lymphoma. CDR3s include the opening cysteine and the closing phenylalanine or tryptophan. A D gene is named only where the DNA matches it firmly. A clone size is listed for some rows: how often the clone was seen (once, few, many), or a class if it is expanded.

-,TRBD1,TRBV28,TRBJ1-4,TGTGCCAGCAGTCAAGCGCCGGGACAGTATGAAAAACTGTTTTTT,CASSQAPGQYEKLFF
-,-,TRBV28,TRBJ2-2,TGTGCCAGCAGTACGCCCTGGAAGGACACCGGGGAGCTGTTTTTT,CASSTPWKDTGELFF
-,-,TRBV19,TRBJ2-3,TGTGCCAGTAGTAACCCAATACAGGGAGATACGCAGTATTTT,CASSNPIQGDTQYF
once,TRBD1,TRBV5-6,TRBJ1-2,TGTGCCAGCAGCCTCCCAGGACAGGGCTATGGCTACACCTTC,CASSLPGQGYGYTF
-,TRBD1,TRBV19,TRBJ2-7,TGTGCCAGTAGTTGGACAGGCACTCCCTACGAGCAGTACTTC,CASSWTGTPYEQYF
-,-,TRBV10-3,TRBJ2-3,TGTGCCATCAGTGAGTCCGTGTCCCGAGCGGAAGATACGCAGTATTTT,CAISESVSRAEDTQYF
-,-,TRBV6-1,TRBJ1-2,TGTGCCAGCAGTGAATCTGGGGAAAACTATGGCTACACCTTC,CASSESGENYGYTF
-,-,TRBV28,TRBJ1-1,TGTGCCAGCAGTTACGAAGGGGGTTTGAACACTGAAGCTTTCTTT,CASSYEGGLNTEAFF
-,-,TRBV27,TRBJ2-7,TGTGCCAGCAGCCGGGACTGGAACTCCTACGAGCAGTACTTC,CASSRDWNSYEQYF
once,TRBD2,TRBV6-1,TRBJ2-2,TGTGCCAGCAGTGTCCAACCGGGACTAGCGCGACCCGGGGAGCTGTTTTTT,CASSVQPGLARPGELFF
once,-,TRBV25-1,TRBJ2-7,TGTGCCAGCAGTGAGGCTAGCTCCTACGAGCAGTACTTC,CASSEASSYEQYF
-,-,TRBV6-1,TRBJ2-5,TGTGCCAGCAGTGAGGACAGCATCCAAGAGACCCAGTACTTC,CASSEDSIQETQYF
medium-sized,-,TRBV5-8,TRBJ2-2,TGTGCCAGCAGCTTGGGACTGGACACCGGGGAGCTGTTTTTT,CASSLGLDTGELFF
-,-,TRBV15,TRBJ2-1,TGTGCCATTGCGGTAAGCTCCTACAATGAGCAGTTCTTC,CAIAVSSYNEQFF
-,TRBD1,TRBV10-3,TRBJ2-7,TGTGCCATCACCACGACCGGGACAGGGAGTTACGAGCAGTACTTC,CAITTTGTGSYEQYF
once,-,TRBV15,TRBJ2-4,TGTGCCACCAGCAGGGACACTACCCAAAACATTCAGTACTTC,CATSRDTTQNIQYF
few,-,TRBV9,TRBJ1-2,TGTGCCAGCAGCGTGGACGGGTATGGCTACACCTTC,CASSVDGYGYTF
-,TRBD2,TRBV7-9,TRBJ2-7,TGTGCCAGCAGCCCGACTAGCAGTTCCTACGAGCAGTACTTC,CASSPTSSSYEQYF
-,TRBD2,TRBV25-1,TRBJ2-1,TGTGCCAGCAGTGCGGCGGGAGGGCCCACAGGCGAGCAGTTCTTC,CASSAAGGPTGEQFF
-,-,TRBV7-9,TRBJ2-7,TGTGCCAGCAGCAGGGACGGGCAGGAGCAGTACTTC,CASSRDGQEQYF
-,TRBD2,TRBV5-1,TRBJ2-1,TGCGCCAGCACCGCCCAAGCGGGAGGGGGTTACAATGAGCAGTTCTTC,CASTAQAGGGYNEQFF
-,-,TRBV6-5,TRBJ1-4,TGTGCCAGCAGTTACCGAGGACGGGAAAAACTGTTTTTT,CASSYRGREKLFF
-,-,TRBV25-1,TRBJ2-3,TGTGCCAGCAATTACGGGGAAAATAGCGTTCCAGGAACAGATACGCAGTATTTT,CASNYGENSVPGTDTQYF
-,-,TRBV7-6,TRBJ1-1,TGTGCCAGCAGCTTGTGGTCACTGAACACTGAAGCTTTCTTT,CASSLWSLNTEAFF
large,TRBD1,TRBV4-1,TRBJ2-7,TGCGCCAGCAGCCACCCGGGACAGGGAACCTACGAGCAGTACTTC,CASSHPGQGTYEQYF
-,-,TRBV28,TRBJ2-5,TGTGCCAGCAGTTTCAGACAGGGGCGGGGGGAGACCCAGTACTTC,CASSFRQGRGETQYF
-,-,TRBV6-1,TRBJ2-6,TGTGCCAGCAGTGAAACTAGCTCTGGGGCCAACGTCCTGACTTTC,CASSETSSGANVLTF